The 26 T cell receptor beta chains reported below all come from one sample, sequenced in a study of T cell responses to AZD1222 COVID-19 vaccine. Libraries were prepared by immunoSEQ multiplex PCR; TCRdb keeps only in-frame clonotypes and omits some of them. The table has roughly 150,000 clones, around 93% seen once. The sample in question was peripheral blood, obtained on day 0 of AZD1222 vaccination. These receptor sequences come from an adult in good health.

This chain links TRBV7-8 with TRBJ1-1; D gene ambiguous. V lost 8 bases and J lost 1, with 8 bases in between. The V gene's germline CDR1 is SGHVS and CDR2 FQNEAQ. The CDR3 spans 12 residues. The CDR3, as DNA: TGTGCCAGCGGGGATTGGAACACTGAAGCTTTCTTT. As protein: CASGDWNTEAFF. Filled out from reference TRBV7-8 and TRBJ1-1, the complete variable domain reads GAGVSQSPRYKVAKRGQDVALRCDPISGHVSLFWYQQALGQGPEFLTYFQNEAQLDKSGLPSDRFFAERPEGSVSTLKIQRTQQEDSAVYLCASGDWNTEAFFGQGTRLTVV.

The chain has TRBV20-1 and TRBJ1-2; weak D call: TRBD1 (6 bases). The CDR3 is made up of 13 amino acids. Germline CDR1 is DFQATT and CDR2 is SNEGSKA (reference sequence). Trimming shortened V by 3 bases and J by 4 bases, and 12 bases separated the two germline ends. The CDR3 nucleotides are TGCAGTGCTAGTATGCGGGGGGCCTATGGCTACACCTTC. This gives the protein CSASMRGAYGYTF.

This sequence joins TRBV28 and TRBJ2-2; D unclear. CDR3 length: 15 residues. Trimming stripped 1 base from V and 5 bases from J, with 11 bases between. Germline V gives CDR1 MDHEN, CDR2 SYDVKM. The CDR3 bases are TGTGCCAGCAGTTTATTCCAGATACCAACCGGGGAGCTGTTTTTT. Protein: CASSLFQIPTGELFF.

V and J are TRBV29-1 and TRBJ1-4, with 8 bases identical to TRBD1. J gave up 12 bases and V 3 bases, and 9 bases lay outside the gene matches. In germline, CDR1 is SQVTM, CDR2 ANQGSEA. There are 13 residues in the CDR3. The DNA of the CDR3 is TGCAGCGTTGAGATGGGGGGACAGGACGAACTGTTTTTT. Amino acids: CSVEMGGQDELFF.

With respect to this clone: The identical CDR3 is also encoded by other nucleotide sequences in the sample. The CDR3 coding sequence is TGTGCCAGCATCAAAACCTCCCCACGGCCGGGTAAATATGGCTACACCTTC. Protein: CASIKTSPRPGKYGYTF. The rearrangement links TRBV9 to TRBJ1-2, with D hard to call. V was trimmed by 6 bases and J by 5 bases, leaving 26 bases between them. Germline-derived CDR1 and CDR2 are SGDLS and YYNGEE. The CDR3 runs 17 residues.

The CDR3 sequence is CASSTQGRYGYTF. CDR3 DNA: TGTGCCAGCAGTACACAGGGGCGCTATGGCTACACCTTC. The chain has TRBV28 and TRBJ1-2, with TRBD1 matching 7 bases. This CDR3 is built from 13 residues. Germline V gives CDR1 MDHEN, CDR2 SYDVKM. V was pared by 5 bases and J by 4 bases, with 4 bases of the junction left unmatched.

V usage is TRBV7-2 and J usage is TRBJ2-3; 15 positions agree with TRBD2. V shed 1 base and J 6 bases; nucleotides not matched to a gene: 5. From germline, CDR1 is SGHTA and CDR2 FQGNSA. This CDR3 spans 17 amino acids. CDR3 nucleotide sequence: TGTGCCAGCAGCTTAGTCGGACTAGCGGGGGGGGCTGATACGCAGTATTTT. Encoded protein: CASSLVGLAGGADTQYF.

This sequence joins TRBV18 and TRBJ1-6; D gene uncertain. The V gene's germline CDR1 is KGHSH and CDR2 LQKENI. This CDR3 spans 14 amino acids. Trimming removed 5 bases at V and 9 bases at J, with 14 bases between. The DNA for the CDR3 is TGTGCCAGCTCAAATCGGGCCGACGGTTCACCCCTCCACTTT. It is translated as CASSNRADGSPLHF.

This clone is a singleton in its sample. The rearrangement links TRBV3-1 (or the pseudogene TRBV3-2) to TRBJ2-1; TRBD2 matches at 8 bases. CDR1 and CDR2 (germline): LGHDT, YNNKEL (reference sequence). The length of the CDR3 is 15 residues. V trimming: 4 bases; J trimming: 6 bases; junction bases outside the gene matches: 8. The CDR3 spells CASSLLAGGLNEQFF. DNA for the CDR3: TGTGCCAGCAGCCTTCTCGCGGGAGGCCTCAATGAGCAGTTCTTC.

This sequence joins TRBV5-4 and TRBJ2-2; the match to TRBD2 covers 8 bases. V trimming: 0 bases; J trimming: 4 bases; junction bases outside the gene matches: 2. This CDR3 is built from 15 residues. Germline lookup yields CDR1 SGHNT and CDR2 YYREEE (reference sequence). This chain's CDR3 is CASSLGTSLTGELFF. CDR3 DNA: TGTGCCAGCAGCTTGGGGACTAGCCTCACCGGGGAGCTGTTTTTT.

This chain joins TRBV6-6 and TRBJ1-4; TRBD1 matches at 9 bases. The CDR3 has 16 residues. The V gene end was trimmed by 2 bases and the J gene end by 1 base; junction bases not matched to a gene: 2. CDR1 is MNHNY, CDR2 SVGAGI, per germline (reference sequence). The DNA for the CDR3 is TGTGCCAGCAGTTACGGACAGGGGAAAACTAATGAAAAACTGTTTTTT. Translation gives CASSYGQGKTNEKLFF.

J is TRBJ1-5 and V is TRBV3-1 (or the pseudogene TRBV3-2), with 8 nucleotides matching TRBD1. Germline V gene lookup returns CDR1 LGHDT and CDR2 YNNKEL (reference sequence). This CDR3 comprises 16 residues. V trimming: 0 bases; J trimming: 6 bases; junction bases outside the gene matches: 7. Here the CDR3 reads CASSQDHSGGGQPQHF. CDR3 coding DNA: TGTGCCAGCAGCCAAGATCATTCAGGGGGCGGTCAGCCCCAGCATTTT.

The genes are TRBV6-5 and TRBJ1-1; the match to TRBD1 covers 9 bases. The V and J ends lost 6 bases and 11 bases, in that order; junction bases with no gene match: 16. Germline CDR1 and CDR2: MNHEY and SVGAGI. The CDR3 loop spans 15 amino acids. CDR3 loop: CASRNRGRGIARAFF. As DNA, the CDR3 is TGTGCCAGCAGGAACAGGGGGCGGGGGATTGCTAGGGCTTTCTTT.

V usage is TRBV25-1 and J usage is TRBJ1-3, with a weak D call TRBD1 (6 bases). Trimming took off 3 bases at V and 2 bases at J, with 8 bases between the two ends. CDR1 and CDR2 from the germline V gene are MGHDK and SYGVNS. CDR3 length equals 14 residues. CDR3 residues: CASSDGGAGNTIYF. As DNA, the CDR3 is TGTGCCAGCAGTGATGGGGGCGCTGGAAACACCATATATTTT.

V usage is TRBV5-5 and J usage is TRBJ2-7; 8 bases fit TRBD2. With 7 bases clipped from V and 2 bases from J, the junction kept 11 bases outside the gene matches. The CDR3 spans 15 residues. Germline loops: CDR1 SGHKS, CDR2 YYEKEE (reference sequence). The CDR3 loop is CASQRQTSVTYEQYF. DNA of the CDR3: TGTGCCAGCCAACGTCAGACTAGCGTCACCTACGAGCAGTACTTC.

The CDR3 loop reads CATAGTEYNEQFF. The CDR3 DNA sequence: TGTGCCACCGCCGGGACAGAGTACAATGAGCAGTTCTTC. The chain links TRBV24-1 to TRBJ2-1; TRBD1 matches at 7 bases. In germline, CDR1 is KGHDR, CDR2 SFDVKD. With 9 bases clipped from V and 4 bases from J, the junction kept 5 bases outside the gene matches. The CDR3 consists of 13 residues.

This chain uses TRBV7-2 with TRBJ2-5; 7 bases match TRBD2. The CDR3 is 16 residues long. Germline V gives CDR1 SGHTA, CDR2 FQGNSA. V lost 1 base and J lost 5; bases outside the gene matches: 10. The CDR3 spells CASSLGAGLDIETQYF. CDR3 DNA sequence: TGTGCCAGCAGCTTAGGGGCTGGACTAGATATTGAGACCCAGTACTTC.

The rearrangement uses TRBV6-2 or TRBV6-3 and TRBJ1-2, with D perhaps matching TRBD1 (6 bases). V dropped 4 bases and J dropped 13 bases, with 16 bases sitting between them. This CDR3 comprises 12 residues. CDR1 and CDR2 (germline): MNHEY, SVGEGT. CDR3 in DNA: TGTGCCAGCAGTTTCCCGGACAGCACGGGCACCTTC. This translates into CASSFPDSTGTF.

This clone was seen just once. V is TRBV27 and J is TRBJ1-5; 7 bases are a match to TRBD1. CDR1 and CDR2 from the germline V gene are MNHEY and SMNVEV (reference sequence). The CDR3 is 16 amino acids. Germline trimming cut 4 bases from V and 0 bases from J; bases unmatched to any gene: 6. The CDR3 region has the DNA TGTGCCAGCAGTTCCCGACAGGGCGGTAGCAATCAGCCCCAGCATTTT. As protein: CASSSRQGGSNQPQHF.

V is TRBV27 and J is TRBJ1-1; 9 bases map to TRBD1. Per the germline V gene, CDR1 is MNHEY and CDR2 is SMNVEV (reference sequence). J was trimmed by 4 bases and V by 8 bases; bases with no gene match: 11. The CDR3 sequence is 15 residues long. CDR3 sequence reads: CASFFTGTGSTEAFF. The DNA for the CDR3 is TGTGCCAGCTTCTTTACCGGGACAGGGAGCACTGAAGCTTTCTTT.

V usage is TRBV6-4 and J usage is TRBJ2-3; D assignment may be TRBD1 or TRBD2 (6 bases each). The germline CDR1 and CDR2 sequences are MRHNA and SNTAGT. The CDR3 has 16 amino acids. The V end was cut by 2 bases, the J end by 0 bases, with 12 bases between. CDR3 loop: CASSDGAGQSTDTQYF. The CDR3 DNA is TGTGCCAGCAGTGACGGGGCGGGACAAAGCACAGATACGCAGTATTTT.

The chain recombines TRBV19 with TRBJ1-1; D not certain. CDR3 length: 15 residues. Between the trimmed V and J ends, which lost 7 bases and 3 bases, there was a span of 18 bases. CDR1 is LNHDA and CDR2 is SQIVND in the germline V gene (reference sequence). The CDR3 DNA follows: TGTGCCAGTAACCCGGTTGGAGGGTCCGACACTGAAGCTTTCTTT. Translation gives CASNPVGGSDTEAFF.

The chain is built from TRBV11-1 and TRBJ1-4, with D maybe TRBD1 (6 bases). Trimming left V 5 bases short and J 8 bases short, with 21 bases between. The CDR3 totals 16 residues. Germline V lookup: CDR1 SGHAT, CDR2 FQDESV (reference sequence). The CDR3 DNA follows: TGTGCCAGCAGCCACGTAGGTCGGGGGGCCGAGGAAAAACTGTTTTTT. It yields the protein CASSHVGRGAEEKLFF.

The chain is built from TRBV27 and TRBJ2-2; possible D gene TRBD1, 5 bases. This CDR3 comprises 14 residues. CDR1 and CDR2 (germline): MNHEY, SMNVEV (reference sequence). Trimming took 2 bases from V and 4 from J, leaving 8 bases between them. CDR3 sequence: CASSLRGTTGELFF. As DNA, the CDR3 is TGTGCCAGCAGTTTAAGGGGCACCACCGGGGAGCTGTTTTTT.

The V call is TRBV2, the J call TRBJ1-5; possibly TRBD1 for D (6 bases). With 4 bases removed from V and 4 bases from J, the gap between germline ends came to 11 bases. CDR1 and CDR2 from the germline V gene are SNHLY and FYNNEI. The CDR3 length is 14 residues. The CDR3 region is CASSAGQLNQPQHF. The CDR3 nucleotides read TGTGCCAGCAGTGCAGGACAGCTAAATCAGCCCCAGCATTTT.

The gene calls are TRBV5-4 and TRBJ2-1, with D hard to call. Germline loops: CDR1 SGHNT, CDR2 YYREEE (reference sequence). The CDR3 has 11 residues. Trimming removed 4 bases from V and 5 bases from J, with 4 bases in between. CDR3: CASSINNEQFF. The CDR3 DNA reads TGTGCCAGCAGCATAAACAATGAGCAGTTCTTC.